Detailed here is one T cell receptor beta chain. This record comes from a study of blood T cell repertoires in COVID-19. Study-wide context: From the United States, Italy and Spain came samples of acute and convalescent COVID-19. PBMCs, B-cell-depleted T cells, or T cells provided the cDNA or gDNA that made up the material.

Looked up from germline, CDR1 is SNHLY and CDR2 is FYNNEI. The CDR3 length is 13 residues. The J segment lost 8 bases and the V segment lost 5 bases, leaving 7 bases of the junction unmatched. Per the study methods: Amplification from reference gene primers served as the basis for estimated nucleated cell counts. Profiled with immunoSEQ multiplex PCR; TCRdb holds only in-frame clones, not every one. V and J calls and clone size are as listed in that table; D and trimming were resolved from the DNA. This table holds some 200,000 clones, more than 65% found once. The V and J genes are TRBV2 and TRBJ1-2; 8 bases agree with TRBD1. Sample: peripheral blood. This clonotype originated in a woman in her 40s who had recovered from COVID-19. The CDR3 coding sequence is TGTGCCAGCAGTCCCGGACAGGGTCGAGGCTACACCTTC. Amino acid sequence: CASSPGQGRGYTF.